This TCR beta chain was documented in a study of CD8 T cells in ankylosing spondylitis. TCRdb re-called the 5' RACE reads through MiXCR, storing one row per CDR3 protein. The sample comprises some 140,000 distinct CDR3 sequences, roughly 8.8% of which are singletons, and 7.3% rests with the top ten. Germline V gene sequence: CDR1 SSHAT, CDR2 FNYEAQ (reference sequence). This CDR3 spans 15 amino acids. Many counts were recorded for this clonotype. At one of its ends the junction is not consistent with the germline gene, which may arise from a read error. Sequenced: synovial fluid, either unsorted or a sorted T cell fraction (not recorded which). The chain carries TRBV7-7 and TRBJ2-7, with 8 bases identical to TRBD2. The receptor comes from a male donor with ankylosing spondylitis. The chain's CDR3 is CASSPLSGGSYEQYF. CDR3 DNA: TGTGCTAGCAGCCCGTTAAGCGGGGGTTCCTACGAGCAGTACTTC.